This TCR beta chain was sequenced in a study of post-analysis software for immune sequencing data. Findings and caveats of the study: TRBV5-6, TRBV5-1 and TRBV20-1 belonged to a set of roughly five TRBV segments that were more frequent in patients than controls.

In regard to this clonotype: Its matching antigen is unknown.

TCR beta libraries were prepared from cDNA with unique molecular identifiers. A single record per CDR3 protein comes from TCRdb applying MiXCR to the PCR reads. The sample lists a few hundred thousand distinct CDR3 sequences, roughly 34% occurring once. This CDR3 has 16 residues. The sample taken for sequencing was blood. The rearrangement links TRBV21-1 to TRBJ2-3; the listed D gene, TRBD2, was not tested against the DNA. TRBV21-1 is a recognized pseudogene. The receptor was derived from a girl aged 2-17 years with multiple sclerosis. The CDR3 DNA is TGTGCCAGCAGCCACTCTGGACTAGCGGCCACAGATACGCAGTATTTT. It specifies CASSHSGLAATDTQYF.